Included here is one T cell receptor beta chain sequence, with context. This sample is drawn from a study of blood T cell repertoires in COVID-19. Germline CDR1 SGHNT, CDR2 YENEEA. Between the trimmed V and J ends, which lost 5 bases and 4 bases, there was a span of 17 bases. The CDR3 is 15 amino acids. Profiled with immunoSEQ multiplex PCR; TCRdb holds only in-frame clones, not every one. The table shows about 250,000 clones, with about nine tenths occurring only once. The specimen was PBMCs or T cells enriched from blood (not recorded which). The V gene is TRBV11-3, the J gene TRBJ1-2; perhaps TRBD1 as D (6 bases). This TCR was recovered from a man between 18 and 29 years old who had recovered from COVID-19. Here the CDR3 DNA reads TGTGCCAGCAGCGAAGGACCAGGGGTAGCCTATGGCTACACCTTC. Translating gives CASSEGPGVAYGYTF.